This entry lists 25 T cell receptor beta chains sequenced from one sample in a study of T cells in localized non-small cell lung cancer (TCRdb year 2020). Libraries were constructed by the immunoSEQ multiplex PCR assay. TCRdb carries this immuneACCESS record with in-frame sequences only. Its versions omit some clonotypes, under half of them owing to an unresolved V gene in the studies checked, with the rest unexplained. In this sample the table shows roughly 64,000 clones, roughly 80% of which occur a single time. Approximately 4.5% of the sample comes from the top ten. The source material was PBMCs, sampled before any cancer treatment. These TCRs come from a man between 40 and 69 years old with stage II lung adenocarcinoma.

The chain couples TRBV15 to TRBJ2-4; perhaps TRBD1 as D (5 bases). V was trimmed by 0 bases and J by 7 bases, leaving 13 bases between them. CDR1 and CDR2 from the germline V gene are LNHNV and YYDKDF (reference sequence). This CDR3 is 15 amino acids long. The CDR3 coding sequence is TGTGCCACCAGCAGAGATGGAACAGGCTACAACATTCAGTACTTC. Its translation: CATSRDGTGYNIQYF.

The chain links TRBV19 to TRBJ2-7; 11 bases map to TRBD2. This CDR3 contains 15 residues. The junction had 5 bases not matched to a gene; V was cut back by 5 bases and J by 2 bases. From germline, CDR1 is LNHDA and CDR2 SQIVND (reference sequence). The chain's CDR3 is CASSLGLAGTYEQYF. CDR3 in DNA: TGTGCCAGTAGTCTCGGACTAGCGGGTACCTACGAGCAGTACTTC. The full variable domain, its missing parts supplied by reference TRBV19 and TRBJ2-7, is DGGITQSPKYLFRKEGQNVTLSCEQNLNHDAMYWYRQDPGQGLRLIYYSQIVNDFQKGDIAEGYSVSREKKESFPLTVTSAQKNPTAFYLCASSLGLAGTYEQYFGPGTRLTVT.

The rearrangement joins TRBV5-6 to TRBJ2-7; TRBD1 matches at 8 bases. V lost 5 bases and J lost 2; bases outside the gene matches: 6. The CDR3 has 14 residues. The germline CDR1 and CDR2 sequences are SGHDT and YYEEEE. This CDR3 is CASRRDRGAYEQYF. The CDR3 DNA reads TGTGCCAGCAGACGAGACAGGGGAGCCTACGAGCAGTACTTC.

The CDR3 DNA follows: TGTGCCAGCAGTTTAGCATCCGGGACAGGGTATCAGCCCCAGCATTTT. It translates to CASSLASGTGYQPQHF. The chain couples TRBV28 to TRBJ1-5; 9 bases align to TRBD1. The V gene's germline CDR1 is MDHEN and CDR2 SYDVKM. V dropped 2 bases and J dropped 5; count of bases not matched to a gene: 7. This CDR3 spans 16 amino acids.

The genes are TRBV5-4 and TRBJ2-7; 7 bases map to TRBD1. Trimming removed 5 bases from V and 4 bases from J; junction bases left unmatched: 15. Germline V lookup: CDR1 SGHNT, CDR2 YYREEE (reference sequence). The CDR3 extends over 16 amino acids. CDR3 DNA: TGTGCCAGCAGTAGAGGTCCGGACAGGACCAAATACGAGCAGTACTTC. Translating gives CASSRGPDRTKYEQYF.

This clone appeared many times. The chain couples TRBV9 to TRBJ2-7; 7 bases agree with TRBD2. The CDR3 spans 14 residues. The germline gives CDR1 SGDLS, CDR2 YYNGEE. V was clipped by 0 bases and J by 6 bases; unmatched bases: 6. CDR3 residues: CASSVEGGRGEQYF. The CDR3 DNA reads TGTGCCAGCAGCGTAGAGGGCGGGAGAGGCGAGCAGTACTTC.

This chain uses TRBV27 with TRBJ2-7, with TRBD2 identical over 7 bases. Unmatched junction bases numbered 3, after V lost 2 bases and J lost 2 bases. The CDR3 length is 14 residues. Germline-derived CDR1 and CDR2 are MNHEY and SMNVEV (reference sequence). The CDR3 DNA sequence: TGTGCCAGCAGTTTAAGTAGCGGGCCCTACGAGCAGTACTTC. Protein: CASSLSSGPYEQYF.

This sequence joins TRBV7-9 and TRBJ1-2; 10 bases align to TRBD1. The CDR3 sequence is 15 residues long. CDR1 and CDR2 (germline): SEHNR, FQNEAQ (reference sequence). V was clipped by 5 bases and J by 5 bases; unmatched bases: 8. CDR3 DNA sequence: TGTGCCAGCAGCCGCGGGACAGGGGCTCTGTATGGCTACACCTTC. This translates into CASSRGTGALYGYTF.

This chain connects TRBV4-3 to TRBJ2-5; D is uncertain. The CDR3 runs 15 residues. V was clipped by 5 bases and J by 7 bases, with 20 bases between them. Germline CDR1 reads LGHNA; CDR2 reads YSLEER. DNA of the CDR3: TGCGCCAGCAGCGAGGTGGACGCGGTTGATACGACCCAGTACTTC. Residues: CASSEVDAVDTTQYF.

The chain carries TRBV28 and TRBJ2-5; 13 bases agree with TRBD2. CDR1 is MDHEN, CDR2 SYDVKM, per germline. The CDR3 runs 16 residues. J lost 3 bases, V lost 2 bases, and 3 bases had no gene match. The chain's CDR3 is CASSLRGLAGEETQYF. The CDR3 DNA follows: TGTGCCAGCAGTTTACGAGGACTAGCGGGGGAAGAGACCCAGTACTTC. Combining the CDR3 with reference TRBV28 and TRBJ2-5 gives the whole variable domain DVKVTQSSRYLVKRTGEKVFLECVQDMDHENMFWYRQDPGLGLRLIYFSYDVKMKEKGDIPEGYSVSREKKERFSLILESASTNQTSMYLCASSLRGLAGEETQYFGPGTRLLVL.

This chain joins TRBV19 and TRBJ1-1; no firm D call. The germline gives CDR1 LNHDA, CDR2 SQIVND (reference sequence). V lost 6 bases, J lost 0 bases, and 20 bases lay in between. The CDR3 length is 17 residues. The CDR3 nucleotides are TGTGCCAGTAGCTCACCTCCCTGGACTAACATGAACACTGAAGCTTTCTTT. This gives the protein CASSSPPWTNMNTEAFF.

The chain is built from TRBV2 and TRBJ1-5; D uncertain. V lost 5 bases, J lost 2 bases, and 10 bases lay in between. Germline V lookup: CDR1 SNHLY, CDR2 FYNNEI. The CDR3 runs 14 residues. The CDR3 loop is CASSTERGNQPQHF. The CDR3 bases are TGTGCCAGCAGTACTGAGAGAGGCAATCAGCCCCAGCATTTT.

In its sample, this clone was seen a few times. This chain joins TRBV2 and TRBJ1-5, with D maybe TRBD1 (6 bases). The V end lost 6 bases, the J end lost 4 bases, and 13 bases lay between the germline ends. Germline-derived CDR1 and CDR2 are SNHLY and FYNNEI. The CDR3 is 14 residues long. The DNA for the CDR3 is TGTGCCAGCAGCGGGGATCAGGGGAATCAGCCCCAGCATTTT. It translates to CASSGDQGNQPQHF.

This clone was observed once. The chain employs TRBV5-4 and TRBJ2-7, with TRBD1 matching over 10 bases. This CDR3 is built from 15 residues. Looked up from germline, CDR1 is SGHNT and CDR2 is YYREEE (reference sequence). V was clipped by 0 bases and J by 2 bases; unmatched bases: 2. The CDR3 here is CASSLVGTGAYEQYF. The CDR3 DNA reads TGTGCCAGCAGCTTGGTCGGGACAGGGGCCTACGAGCAGTACTTC.

The gene calls are TRBV9 and TRBJ2-5; either TRBD1 or TRBD2 may supply D (5 bases each). This CDR3 is 15 amino acids long. Germline values: CDR1 SGDLS, CDR2 YYNGEE. Trimming removed 0 bases at V and 2 bases at J, with 11 bases between. CDR3 loop: CASSVAPRGQETQYF. Written as DNA, the CDR3 is TGTGCCAGCAGCGTAGCCCCGAGGGGTCAAGAGACCCAGTACTTC.

The chain links TRBV10-3 to TRBJ2-3; D is ambiguous. V was shortened by 6 bases and J by 6 bases, with 10 bases between the two germline ends. Germline values: CDR1 ENHRY, CDR2 SYGVKD. CDR3 length: 12 residues. Here the CDR3 reads CAIREGRDTQYF. The CDR3 nucleotides are TGTGCCATCAGGGAAGGTAGGGATACGCAGTATTTT.

V usage is TRBV5-4 and J usage is TRBJ2-3; D gene unclear. The germline CDR1 and CDR2 sequences are SGHNT and YYREEE (reference sequence). V lost 0 bases and J 2 bases, leaving 10 bases between the germline ends. The CDR3 length is 15 residues. CDR3 region: CASSLVGQDTDTQYF. The DNA for the CDR3 is TGTGCCAGCAGCTTGGTGGGCCAGGACACAGATACGCAGTATTTT.

The chain joins TRBV6-1 to TRBJ2-1, with 12 nucleotides matching TRBD2. Germline lookup yields CDR1 MNHNS and CDR2 SASEGT. This CDR3 is 16 amino acids long. The V gene end was trimmed by 2 bases and the J gene end by 3 bases; junction bases not matched to a gene: 2. The CDR3 loop is CASSELAGGVYNEQFF. DNA of the CDR3: TGTGCCAGCAGTGAACTAGCGGGAGGGGTCTACAATGAGCAGTTCTTC.

The J gene is TRBJ2-3, the V gene TRBV11-2; 11 bases map to TRBD2. After removal of 4 bases from V and 5 bases from J, the junction contained 5 bases not matched to a gene. The CDR3 totals 15 residues. Germline values: CDR1 SGHAT, CDR2 FQNNGV. Written as DNA, the CDR3 is TGTGCCAGCAGCTCCCCCGGGACTAGCGGAGATACGCAGTATTTT. This encodes CASSSPGTSGDTQYF.

The V call is TRBV11-1, the J call TRBJ2-2, with 9 bases matching TRBD2. The germline CDR1 and CDR2 sequences are SGHAT and FQDESV (reference sequence). V shed 5 bases, J shed 5 bases, and the junction held 6 bases outside the gene matches. The CDR3 contains 15 residues. Written as DNA, the CDR3 is TGTGCCAGCAGCCCGGGGAGCGGGAGGACCGGGGAGCTGTTTTTT. This translates into CASSPGSGRTGELFF. The full variable domain, its missing parts supplied by reference TRBV11-1 and TRBJ2-2, is EAEVAQSPRYKITEKSQAVAFWCDPISGHATLYWYRQILGQGPELLVQFQDESVVDDSQLPKDRFSAERLKGVDSTLKIQPAELGDSAMYLCASSPGSGRTGELFFGEGSRLTVL.

The rearrangement uses TRBV19 and TRBJ1-5; D possibly corresponds to TRBD1 (5 bases). V was clipped by 7 bases and J by 9 bases, with 19 bases between them. CDR3 length: 14 residues. Per the germline V gene, CDR1 is LNHDA and CDR2 is SQIVND (reference sequence). CDR3 nucleotide sequence: TGTGCCAGTACCATGGGGACTGCGATAGGGCCCCAGCATTTT. This translates into CASTMGTAIGPQHF.

V and J are TRBV7-8 and TRBJ1-5, with 7 bases fitting TRBD1. Germline V lookup: CDR1 SGHVS, CDR2 FQNEAQ. The CDR3 consists of 14 residues. Trimming took 5 bases from V and 7 from J; bases not matched to a gene: 8. Here the CDR3 reads CASSLRQGGQPQHF. For the CDR3, the DNA is TGTGCCAGCAGCCTCAGACAGGGCGGCCAGCCCCAGCATTTT.

The chain carries TRBV9 and TRBJ2-3; D uncertain. Trimming removed 4 bases at V and 6 bases at J, with 12 bases between. CDR3 length: 13 residues. CDR1 and CDR2 from the germline V gene are SGDLS and YYNGEE. The chain's CDR3 is CASSLGPQDTQYF. As DNA, the CDR3 is TGTGCCAGCAGCCTCGGGCCGCAGGATACGCAGTATTTT.

Details on this clone: Because the CDR3's place on the DNA is in doubt, the DNA is left out and the CDR3 is given as listed by TCRdb. V gene TRBV7-8 combines with J gene TRBJ1-3; TRBD1 was called by the table and not checked on the DNA. Per the germline V gene, CDR1 is SGHVS and CDR2 is FQNEAQ. 17 amino acids form the CDR3, both terminal residues included. The CDR3 loop is CASSSRRDSTSGNTIYF.

This clone was detected only once. The chain is built from TRBV18 and TRBJ1-4; unclear D gene. The V gene's germline CDR1 is KGHSH and CDR2 LQKENI. V was pared by 2 bases and J by 8 bases, with 9 bases between. CDR3 size: 13 residues. The DNA of the CDR3 is TGTGCCAGCTCACCAGGGTGGGAAGAAAAACTGTTTTTT. The encoded protein is CASSPGWEEKLFF. The full variable domain, completed using reference TRBV18 and TRBJ1-4, is NAGVMQNPRHLVRRRGQEARLRCSPMKGHSHVYWYRQLPEEGLKFMVYLQKENIIDESGMPKERFSAEFPKEGPSILRIQQVVRGDSAAYFCASSPGWEEKLFFGSGTQLSVL.